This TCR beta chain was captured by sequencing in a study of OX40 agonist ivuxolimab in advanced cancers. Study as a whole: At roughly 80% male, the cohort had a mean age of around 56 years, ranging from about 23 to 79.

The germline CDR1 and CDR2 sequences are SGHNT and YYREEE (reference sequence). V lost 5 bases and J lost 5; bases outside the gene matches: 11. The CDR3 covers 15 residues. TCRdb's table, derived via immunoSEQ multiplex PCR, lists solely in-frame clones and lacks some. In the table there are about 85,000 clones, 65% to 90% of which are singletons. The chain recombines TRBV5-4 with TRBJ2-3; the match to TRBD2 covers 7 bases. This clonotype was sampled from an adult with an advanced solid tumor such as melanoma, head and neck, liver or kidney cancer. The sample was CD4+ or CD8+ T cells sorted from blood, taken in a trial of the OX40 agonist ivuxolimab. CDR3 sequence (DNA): TGTGCCAGCAGGCAGGCGGGAGCCGGCGAAGATACGCAGTATTTT. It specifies CASRQAGAGEDTQYF.